One and the same sample provided the 5 T cell receptor beta chains below, sequenced in a study of blood T cell repertoires in COVID-19. Profiled with immunoSEQ multiplex PCR; TCRdb holds only in-frame clones, not every one. The sample lists about 230,000 clones, roughly 80% occurring once. Sequencing input: peripheral blood. These receptors were obtained from a woman older than 75 with acute or convalescent COVID-19.

The chain employs TRBV7-2 and TRBJ2-7, with TRBD2 matching 9 bases. The CDR3 sequence is 18 residues long. CDR1 and CDR2 from the germline V gene are SGHTA and FQGNSA. V trimming: 3 bases; J trimming: 0 bases; junction bases outside the gene matches: 12. The CDR3 protein is CASSFYTGLAGGSYEQYF. The CDR3 nucleotides read TGTGCCAGCAGCTTCTACACGGGACTAGCCGGCGGCTCCTACGAGCAGTACTTC.

This chain connects TRBV29-1 to TRBJ2-2; weak D call: TRBD1 (6 bases). The V end lost 6 bases, the J end lost 2 bases, and 13 bases lay between the germline ends. CDR3 length: 14 residues. Germline-derived CDR1 and CDR2 are SQVTM and ANQGSEA. The CDR3 nucleotides read TGCAGCGTGAGGGGGACAACTAACACCGGGGAGCTGTTTTTT. It translates to CSVRGTTNTGELFF.

This clone was recorded only once. CDR3 in DNA: TGTGCTAGTGGTTTGGATAAATCAGGGGTCAATCAGCCCCAGCATTTT. Encoded protein: CASGLDKSGVNQPQHF. V usage is TRBV12-5 and J usage is TRBJ1-5; D perhaps matches TRBD1 (6 bases). Germline V CDR1 and CDR2: LGHNT, FRNRAP. The CDR3 totals 16 residues. Deletions cut 1 base from V and 3 bases from J, with 13 bases between.

The V and J genes are TRBV4-2 and TRBJ1-1; D gene ambiguous. CDR1 and CDR2 (germline): LGHNA, YNFKEQ. V lost 1 base and J 1 base, leaving 10 bases between the germline ends. The length of the CDR3 is 15 residues. CDR3 nucleotides: TGTGCCAGCAGCCAAGTAGCCAATTCGAACACTGAAGCTTTCTTT. Its translation is CASSQVANSNTEAFF.

This clone is a singleton in its sample. J is TRBJ2-2 and V is TRBV7-3; possible D gene TRBD2, 6 bases. Germline V gives CDR1 SGHTA, CDR2 FQGTGA. This CDR3 spans 14 amino acids. Deletions cut 4 bases from V and 6 bases from J, with 12 bases between. Here the CDR3 reads CASSSGGGSGELFF. The CDR3 DNA is TGTGCCAGCAGCTCCGGTGGGGGGTCCGGGGAGCTGTTTTTT. Supplemented by reference TRBV7-3 and TRBJ2-2, the full variable domain reads GAGVSQTPSNKVTEKGKYVELRCDPISGHTALYWYRQSLGQGPEFLIYFQGTGAADDSGLPNDRFFAVRPEGSVSTLKIQRTERGDSAVYLCASSSGGGSGELFFGEGSRLTVL.